This TCR beta chain was sequenced in a study of monozygotic twins with inflammatory bowel disease. TCRdb reprocessed the 5' RACE reads, with one entry per CDR3 protein and no DNA. This sample's clone table lists under 150,000 distinct CDR3 sequences. The CDR3 extends over 15 amino acids. CDR1 and CDR2 (germline): LGHNA, YSLEER. The J gene is TRBJ2-1, the V gene TRBV4-3; absent DNA, TCRdb's TRBD1 call cannot be checked. The sequencing sample was made of blood. This clonotype originated in a human donor with ulcerative colitis or Crohn's disease, or a healthy co-twin of an affected twin (not recorded which). CDR3 in amino acids: CASSQRGQSYNEQFF.